A single sample is the source of the 9 T cell receptor beta chains below, sequenced in a study of CD8 T cells in Susac syndrome. Reverse transcription used roughly 0.45 to 1 ug RNA and random hexamers. TCRdb ran MiXCR on the immunoSEQ multiplex PCR reads and lists one entry per CDR3 protein. The top ten hold roughly 0.15% of the sample, which has about 150,000 distinct CDR3 sequences, 85% to 95% seen once. The sample taken for sequencing was CD4+ T cells from PBMCs. The source is a human donor with Susac syndrome.

This chain links TRBV9 with TRBJ1-2; D gene ambiguous. CDR1 is SGDLS, CDR2 YYNGEE, per germline. Between the trimmed V and J ends, which lost 4 bases and 0 bases, there was a span of 13 bases. The CDR3 runs 15 residues. The CDR3 sequence: CASSPRTEANYGYTF. CDR3 in DNA: TGTGCCAGCAGCCCCCGGACGGAAGCTAACTATGGCTACACCTTC. The whole variable domain, filled in from reference TRBV9 and TRBJ1-2, reads DSGVTQTPKHLITATGQRVTLRCSPRSGDLSVYWYQQSLDQGLQFLIQYYNGEERAKGNILERFSAQQFPDLHSELNLSSLELGDSALYFCASSPRTEANYGYTFGSGTRLTVV.

The V and J genes are TRBV20-1 and TRBJ1-2; no definite D call. The length of the CDR3 is 12 residues. V lost 8 bases to trimming and J lost 3 bases, with 13 bases between them. Germline lookup yields CDR1 DFQATT and CDR2 SNEGSKA (reference sequence). CDR3 sequence reads: CSTRWGDYGYTF. DNA for the CDR3: TGCAGTACACGGTGGGGAGACTATGGCTACACCTTC.

This clonotype was picked up one time. This chain joins TRBV21-1 and TRBJ2-3; the table's D gene call, TRBD2, was not cross checked with the DNA. TRBV21-1 is annotated as a pseudogene. CDR3 size: 15 residues. The CDR3 is CASSAGLAGSDTQYF. The DNA for the CDR3 is TGTGCCAGCAGCGCCGGGCTAGCGGGCTCAGATACGCAGTATTTT.

The rearrangement uses TRBV18 and TRBJ1-5; D call uncertain. Between the trimmed V and J ends, which lost 6 bases and 0 bases, there was a span of 6 bases. The CDR3 contains 13 residues. Germline CDR1 and CDR2: KGHSH and LQKENI. CDR3 sequence reads: CASSQLSNQPQHF. CDR3 nucleotide sequence: TGTGCCAGCTCTCAACTTAGCAATCAGCCCCAGCATTTT.

The J gene is TRBJ2-1, the V gene TRBV6-2 or TRBV6-3; the match to TRBD1 covers 9 bases. The CDR3 totals 13 residues. Trimming took 6 bases from V and 8 from J; bases not matched to a gene: 5. Per the germline V gene, CDR1 is MNHEY and CDR2 is SVGEGT. Here the CDR3 reads CASSRQGVDEQFF. The CDR3 DNA reads as TGTGCCAGCAGCCGACAGGGGGTCGATGAGCAGTTCTTC.

The chain joins TRBV11-3 to TRBJ1-1; D remains ambiguous. Trimming stripped 2 bases from V and 3 bases from J, with 7 bases between. The CDR3 is 13 residues long. Germline CDR1 is SGHNT and CDR2 is YENEEA. CDR3 amino acids: CASSLLVDTEAFF. The CDR3 DNA sequence: TGTGCCAGCAGCTTATTGGTGGACACTGAAGCTTTCTTT. Together with reference TRBV11-3 and TRBJ1-1, the CDR3 gives the full variable domain: EAGVVQSPRYKIIEKKQPVAFWCNPISGHNTLYWYLQNLGQGPELLIRYENEEAVDDSQLPKDRFSAERLKGVDSTLKIQPAELGDSAVYLCASSLLVDTEAFFGQGTRLTVV.

This clonotype was seen just once. The chain links TRBV29-1 to TRBJ2-1, with D hard to call. This CDR3 is 15 amino acids long. Germline V gene data show CDR1 as SQVTM and CDR2 as ANQGSEA. V lost 6 bases and J 4 bases, leaving 19 bases between the germline ends. The CDR3 coding sequence is TGCAGCGTGAGGCCCGCGATCGGCTCGTACAATGAGCAGTTCTTC. It yields the protein CSVRPAIGSYNEQFF.

The CDR3 DNA is TGCAGTCGCGGACGGCAGAACACTGAAGCTTTCTTT. This translates into CSRGRQNTEAFF. The rearrangement uses TRBV20-1 and TRBJ1-1, with D unclear. CDR3 length: 12 amino acids. V dropped 8 bases and J dropped 1 base, with 11 bases sitting between them. Germline CDR1 is DFQATT and CDR2 is SNEGSKA (reference sequence).

The chain is built from TRBV20-1 and TRBJ1-5; 7 bases line up with TRBD1. V shed 6 bases and J 10 bases; nucleotides not matched to a gene: 15. This CDR3 has 14 residues. In germline, CDR1 is DFQATT, CDR2 SNEGSKA (reference sequence). The CDR3 loop is CSAEGAREISPQHF. DNA for the CDR3: TGCAGTGCAGAGGGGGCGAGGGAGATCAGCCCCCAGCATTTT.